This paragraph reports one T cell receptor (beta chain). Antigen unknown. This record belongs to a study of T-cell reconstitution after alpha-beta-depleted transplantation in children. General study points: A year had passed since transplant, and T-cell counts and diversity by then came mostly from newly produced T cells. Alpha-beta T cells about two months after transplant reportedly derived from several hundred expanded graft clones. Recipient T cells and thymic progenitors that survived were the source of the high TCRbeta diversity seen at day 60 in some patients.

A TCRbeta library incorporating unique molecular identifiers was prepared. TCRdb processed the PCR reads anew with MiXCR; each CDR3 protein has one entry. Of a few hundred thousand distinct CDR3 sequences in the sample, 25% to 30% are singletons; the top ten hold around a third. The CDR3 has 15 amino acids. CDR1 MNHEY and CDR2 SMNVEV come from the germline V gene (reference sequence). V shed 6 bases and J 1 base; nucleotides not matched to a gene: 5. The clonotype comes from a boy younger than two with Wiskott-Aldrich syndrome, due to receive a stem cell transplant. The specimen comprised PBMCs, sampled before TCRalphabeta/CD19-depleted stem cell transplant. The chain combines TRBV27 with TRBJ2-7; 11 bases are a match to TRBD2. Written as DNA, the CDR3 is TGTGCCAGCAGGCCCGGACTAGCGGGTTCCTACGAGCAGTACTTC. This encodes CASRPGLAGSYEQYF.